One and the same sample provided the 14 T cell receptor beta chains below, sequenced in a study of tumor-infiltrating lymphocytes in oesophageal squamous cell carcinoma (dated by TCRdb to the mid-2010s). The library was built by means of PCR. Data came from an Illumina HiSeq 2000. TCRdb ran its own pipeline on the public reads, namely fastp trimming at Q25 and MiXCR clone calling, and kept in-frame beta chains. Each CDR3 protein gets just one entry, which takes the most common genes and DNA from the rows behind it. Present in this sample are approximately 11,000 distinct CDR3 sequences, about three fifths of which were seen just once. 35% of the sample is in the top ten clones. The sequenced material came from esophageal tumor tissue. These receptors were obtained from a male donor with esophageal squamous cell carcinoma.

This rearrangement joins TRBV7-3 to TRBJ2-3; D is unclear. Looked up from germline, CDR1 is SGHTA and CDR2 is FQGTGA. Trimming stripped 1 base from V and 0 bases from J, with 11 bases between. The CDR3 is 16 residues long. CDR3 in amino acids: CASSLMGPGSTDTQYF. DNA for the CDR3: TGTGCCAGCAGCTTAATGGGTCCGGGCAGCACAGATACGCAGTATTTT.

This sequence joins TRBV28 and TRBJ2-1; D not resolved. The J call may not be correct, given that the DNA end is closer to TRBJ2-7. Germline V gives CDR1 MDHEN, CDR2 SYDVKM. This CDR3 has 13 residues. CDR3 region: CASIPSAGYEQYF. Here the CDR3 DNA reads TGTGCCAGCATCCCCAGCGCCGGCTACGAGCAGTACTTC.

There are many counts of this clonotype. A much more abundant neighbour one base away suggests this may be a read error. The chain uses TRBV12-5 and TRBJ2-7; 14 bases map to TRBD2. The ends lost 5 bases at V and 7 bases at J; junction bases unmatched: 4. The CDR3 extends over 14 amino acids. The germline CDR1 and CDR2 sequences are LGHNT and FRNRAP. CDR3 nucleotide sequence: TGTGCTAGTGGTGGGACTAGCGGGAGCTCTGAGCAGTACTTC. Residues: CASGGTSGSSEQYF. Looking up the rest from reference TRBV12-5 and TRBJ2-7 gives the full variable domain: DARVTQTPRHKVTEMGQEVTMRCQPILGHNTVFWYRQTMMQGLELLAYFRNRAPLDDSGMPKDRFSAEMPDATLATLKIQPSEPRDSAVYFCASGGTSGSSEQYFGPGTRLTVT.

A remark on this clonotype: The CDR3 ends on some other residue instead of the conserved phenylalanine or tryptophan, so this is likely a read error. The limits of the CDR3 on the DNA are not certain, so only TCRdb's listed CDR3 is given. V gene TRBV27 combines with J gene TRBJ2-3; TRBD2, as called in the table, went unchecked against the DNA. The CDR3 extends over 18 residues, inclusive of both ends. Per the germline V gene, CDR1 is MNHEY and CDR2 is SMNVEV (reference sequence). CDR3: CASSLTSGALYNEQFFGP.

This clonotype was found many times. This chain connects TRBV7-2 to TRBJ1-1; D possibly corresponds to TRBD1 (6 bases). Trimming removed 4 bases from V and 3 bases from J, with 9 bases in between. The germline CDR1 and CDR2 sequences are SGHTA and FQGNSA. This CDR3 region has 13 residues. The CDR3, as DNA: TGTGCCAGCAGCTGGCAGGGGTACACTGAAGCTTTCTTT. Protein: CASSWQGYTEAFF.

This clonotype was seen a few times. This CDR3 fails to terminate in the conserved phenylalanine or tryptophan, so it likely reflects a read error. Because the CDR3's place on the DNA is in doubt, the DNA is left out and the CDR3 is given as listed by TCRdb. This chain uses TRBV7-9 with TRBJ2-5; TRBD2 is the table's D call and was not checked against the DNA. The CDR3 length is 17 residues, termini included. The V gene's germline CDR1 is SEHNR and CDR2 FQNEAQ (reference sequence). The CDR3 loop reads CASSLHETRNSPLHFGN.

V and J are TRBV3-1 and TRBJ2-5, with 12 nucleotides matching TRBD2. The CDR3 totals 18 residues. V lost 6 bases to trimming and J lost 5 bases; unmatched junction nucleotides: 16. Germline lookup yields CDR1 LGHDT and CDR2 YNNKEL (reference sequence). The CDR3 sequence: CASRQPSTSGSTRETQYF. The DNA for the CDR3 is TGTGCCAGCAGACAACCCTCGACTAGCGGGAGCACGAGGGAGACCCAGTACTTC.

This clonotype was detected only once. The chain couples TRBV7-9 to TRBJ2-1; no clear D gene. Per the germline V gene, CDR1 is SEHNR and CDR2 is FQNEAQ (reference sequence). The CDR3 is made up of 10 amino acids. The germline V and J ends were trimmed by 7 bases and 8 bases, with 6 bases remaining between them. The CDR3 bases are TGTGCCAGCAAAAGCCATGAGCAGTTCTTC. Translating gives CASKSHEQFF. Complete variable domain (other parts from reference TRBV7-9 and TRBJ2-1): DTGVSQNPRHKITKRGQNVTFRCDPISEHNRLYWYRQTLGQGPEFLTYFQNEAQLEKSRLLSDRFSAERPKGSFSTLEIQRTEQGDSAMYLCASKSHEQFFGPGTRLTVL.

This clonotype came up a few times. This rearrangement joins TRBV7-6 to TRBJ2-1; weak D call: TRBD2 (6 bases). The CDR3 sequence is 16 residues long. Germline lookup yields CDR1 SGHVS and CDR2 FNYEAQ. V was trimmed by 1 base and J by 2 bases, leaving 12 bases between them. CDR3 sequence: CASSLVQGTPYNEQFF. The CDR3 region has the DNA TGTGCCAGCAGCTTAGTCCAAGGGACTCCCTACAATGAGCAGTTCTTC.

This clonotype is labeled as medium-sized. This chain uses TRBV7-6 with TRBJ2-7, with D possibly matching TRBD2 (7 bases). Trimming pared 4 bases from V and 3 bases from J, leaving 19 bases between. This CDR3 contains 16 residues. In germline, CDR1 is SGHVS, CDR2 FNYEAQ. CDR3 residues: CASSSRHGGGRYEQYF. CDR3 nucleotide sequence: TGTGCCAGCAGCTCGAGGCATGGGGGGGGGCGCTACGAGCAGTACTTC.

The chain uses TRBV28 and TRBJ2-1; D is unclear. The J call may not be correct, given that the DNA end is closer to TRBJ2-7. CDR3 length: 12 amino acids. Germline V gene data show CDR1 as MDHEN and CDR2 as SYDVKM. Here the CDR3 reads CASSWVSYEQYF. The CDR3, as DNA: TGTGCCAGCAGTTGGGTATCCTACGAGCAGTACTTC.

Relative to its sample, this clonotype is medium-sized. The J gene is TRBJ2-1, the V gene TRBV6-1; TRBD2 matches 10 bases. Trimming took 8 bases from V and 8 from J; bases not matched to a gene: 6. The germline gives CDR1 MNHNS, CDR2 SASEGT. The CDR3 loop spans 13 amino acids. The CDR3 sequence is CASGSSGSHEQFF. DNA of the CDR3: TGTGCCAGCGGGTCTAGCGGGAGCCATGAGCAGTTCTTC.

CDR3 region: CASKASGFYNEQFF. DNA for the CDR3: TGTGCCAGCAAGGCTAGCGGGTTTTACAATGAGCAGTTCTTC. The rearrangement links TRBV6-1 to TRBJ2-1; 8 positions agree with TRBD2. There are 14 residues in the CDR3. V lost 7 bases, J lost 4 bases, and 6 bases stayed unmatched. In germline, CDR1 is MNHNS, CDR2 SASEGT.

The V call is TRBV6-6, the J call TRBJ2-5; D possibly corresponds to TRBD2 (6 bases). V was pared by 0 bases and J by 4 bases, with 9 bases between. CDR1 is MNHNY, CDR2 SVGAGI, per germline (reference sequence). The CDR3 length is 14 residues. CDR3 residues: CASSYSGGGETQYF. CDR3 bases: TGTGCCAGCAGTTACTCGGGGGGAGGAGAGACCCAGTACTTC.